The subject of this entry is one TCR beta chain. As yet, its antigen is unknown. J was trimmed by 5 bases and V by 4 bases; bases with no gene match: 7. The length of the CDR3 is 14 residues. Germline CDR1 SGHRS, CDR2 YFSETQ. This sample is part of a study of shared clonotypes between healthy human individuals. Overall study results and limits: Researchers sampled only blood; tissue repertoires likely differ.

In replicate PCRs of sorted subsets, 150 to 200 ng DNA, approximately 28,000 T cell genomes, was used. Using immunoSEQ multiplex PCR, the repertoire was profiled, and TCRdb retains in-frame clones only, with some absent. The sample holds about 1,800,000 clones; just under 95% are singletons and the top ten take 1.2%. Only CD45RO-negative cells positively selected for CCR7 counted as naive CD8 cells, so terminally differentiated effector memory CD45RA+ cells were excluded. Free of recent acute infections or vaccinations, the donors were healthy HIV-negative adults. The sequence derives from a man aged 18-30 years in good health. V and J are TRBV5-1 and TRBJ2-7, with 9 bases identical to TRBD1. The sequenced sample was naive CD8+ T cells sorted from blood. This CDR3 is CASSPGQGIHEQYF. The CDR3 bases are TGCGCCAGCAGCCCGGGACAGGGTATACACGAGCAGTACTTC.